This TCR beta chain is drawn from a study of cytomegalovirus exposure and HLA in healthy donors. The PCR used 60 Vbeta and 13 Jbeta primers. Method: immunoSEQ multiplex PCR; TCRdb's copy keeps in-frame clones and lacks some. The profile shows more than 95,000 clones, 75% to 90% of them singletons. Donors in the study were healthy people who gave bone marrow. Per germline, CDR1 SGDLS and CDR2 YYNGEE. The CDR3 contains 15 residues. The junction had 4 bases not matched to a gene; V was cut back by 0 bases and J by 2 bases. J is TRBJ2-5 and V is TRBV9, with 7 bases that match TRBD1. The sample consisted of PBMCs. The TCR sequence derives from a young man in good health and CMV-seropositive. The DNA of the CDR3 is TGTGCCAGCAGCGTAGCAACAGGGGCGCAAGAGACCCAGTACTTC. Amino acid sequence: CASSVATGAQETQYF.